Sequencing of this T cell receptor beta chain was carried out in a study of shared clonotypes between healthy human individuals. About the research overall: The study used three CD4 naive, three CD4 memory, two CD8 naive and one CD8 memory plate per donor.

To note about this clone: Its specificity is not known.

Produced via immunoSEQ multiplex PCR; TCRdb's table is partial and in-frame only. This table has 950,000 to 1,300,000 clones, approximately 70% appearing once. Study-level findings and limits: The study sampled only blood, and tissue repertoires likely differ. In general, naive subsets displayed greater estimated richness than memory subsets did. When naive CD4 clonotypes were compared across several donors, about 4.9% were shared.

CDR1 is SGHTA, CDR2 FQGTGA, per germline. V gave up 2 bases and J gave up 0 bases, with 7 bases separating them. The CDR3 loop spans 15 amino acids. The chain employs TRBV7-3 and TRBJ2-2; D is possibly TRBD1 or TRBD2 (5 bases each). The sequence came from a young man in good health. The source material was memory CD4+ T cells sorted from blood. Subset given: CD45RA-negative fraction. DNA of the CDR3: TGTGCCAGCAGCTTACGAGGGGCGAACACCGGGGAGCTGTTTTTT. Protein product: CASSLRGANTGELFF.